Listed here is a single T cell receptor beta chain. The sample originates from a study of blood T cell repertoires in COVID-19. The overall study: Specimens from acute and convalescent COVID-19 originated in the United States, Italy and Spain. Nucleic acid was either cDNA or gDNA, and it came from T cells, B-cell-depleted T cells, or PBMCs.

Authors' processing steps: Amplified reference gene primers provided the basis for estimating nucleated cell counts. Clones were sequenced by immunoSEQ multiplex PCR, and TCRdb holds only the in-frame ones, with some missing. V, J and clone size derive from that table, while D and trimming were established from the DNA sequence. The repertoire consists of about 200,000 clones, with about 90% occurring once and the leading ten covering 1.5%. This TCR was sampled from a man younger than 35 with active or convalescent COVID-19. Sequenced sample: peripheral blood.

The CDR3: CASRGPGLAENIQYF. CDR3 bases: TGTGCCAGTAGGGGACCGGGACTAGCGGAAAACATTCAGTACTTC. The V gene is TRBV19, the J gene TRBJ2-4, with 11 bases that match TRBD2. Germline loops: CDR1 LNHDA, CDR2 SQIVND (reference sequence). The CDR3 runs 15 residues. Trimming at V came to 6 bases and at J to 5 bases, leaving 6 bases not matched to a gene.